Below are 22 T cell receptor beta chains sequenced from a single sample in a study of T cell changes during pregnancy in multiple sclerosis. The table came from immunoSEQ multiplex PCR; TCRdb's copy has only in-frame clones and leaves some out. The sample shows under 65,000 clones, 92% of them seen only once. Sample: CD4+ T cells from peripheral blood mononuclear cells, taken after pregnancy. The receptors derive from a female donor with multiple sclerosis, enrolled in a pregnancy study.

CDR3: CASSLMASGGQNIQYF. In nucleotides, the CDR3 is TGTGCCAGCAGCTTAATGGCTAGCGGGGGGCAAAACATTCAGTACTTC. The V call is TRBV7-3, the J call TRBJ2-4; 11 nucleotides align to TRBD2. V shed 1 base and J 5 bases; nucleotides not matched to a gene: 4. Germline CDR1 is SGHTA and CDR2 is FQGTGA. This CDR3 spans 16 amino acids.

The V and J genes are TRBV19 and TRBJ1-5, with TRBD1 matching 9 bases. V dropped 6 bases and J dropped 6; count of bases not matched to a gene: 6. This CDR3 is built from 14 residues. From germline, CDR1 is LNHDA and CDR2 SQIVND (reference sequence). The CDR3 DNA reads TGTGCCAGTAGGGTAACAGGGGGCCTTCAGCCCCAGCATTTT. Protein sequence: CASRVTGGLQPQHF.

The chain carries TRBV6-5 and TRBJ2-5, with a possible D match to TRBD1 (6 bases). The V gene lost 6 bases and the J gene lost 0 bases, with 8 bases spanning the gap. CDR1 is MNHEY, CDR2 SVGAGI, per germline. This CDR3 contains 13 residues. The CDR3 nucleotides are TGTGCCAGCAGGGACAGCTACCAAGAGACCCAGTACTTC. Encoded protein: CASRDSYQETQYF.

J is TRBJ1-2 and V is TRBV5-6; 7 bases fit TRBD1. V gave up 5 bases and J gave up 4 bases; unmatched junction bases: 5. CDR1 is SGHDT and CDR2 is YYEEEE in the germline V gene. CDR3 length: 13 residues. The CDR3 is CASSRGQFYGYTF. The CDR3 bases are TGTGCCAGCAGTCGGGGACAGTTCTATGGCTACACCTTC.

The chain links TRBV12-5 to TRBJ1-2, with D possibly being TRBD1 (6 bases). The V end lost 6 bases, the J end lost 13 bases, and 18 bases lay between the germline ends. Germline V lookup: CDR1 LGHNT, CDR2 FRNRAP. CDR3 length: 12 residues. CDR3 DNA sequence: TGTGCTAGTGGGGAACCGGGACAACCTCGCACCTTC. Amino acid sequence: CASGEPGQPRTF.

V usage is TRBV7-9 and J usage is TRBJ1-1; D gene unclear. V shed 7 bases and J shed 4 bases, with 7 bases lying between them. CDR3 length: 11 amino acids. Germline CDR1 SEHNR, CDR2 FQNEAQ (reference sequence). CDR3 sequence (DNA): TGTGCCAGCACCGGTCCCACTGAAGCTTTCTTT. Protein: CASTGPTEAFF.

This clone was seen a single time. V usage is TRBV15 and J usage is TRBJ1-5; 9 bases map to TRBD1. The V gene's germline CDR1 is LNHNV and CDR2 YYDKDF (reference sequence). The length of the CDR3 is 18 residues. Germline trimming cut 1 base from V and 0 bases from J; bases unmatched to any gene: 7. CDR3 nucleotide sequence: TGTGCCACCAGCAGAGGGACAGGGGACTCGTATAGCAATCAGCCCCAGCATTTT. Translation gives CATSRGTGDSYSNQPQHF.

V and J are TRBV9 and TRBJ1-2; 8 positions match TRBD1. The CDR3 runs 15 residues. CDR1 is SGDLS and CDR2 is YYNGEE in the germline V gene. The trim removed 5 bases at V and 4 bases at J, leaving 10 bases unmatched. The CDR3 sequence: CASRGRQGIFYGYTF. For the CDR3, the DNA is TGTGCCAGCAGAGGTCGACAGGGGATCTTCTATGGCTACACCTTC.

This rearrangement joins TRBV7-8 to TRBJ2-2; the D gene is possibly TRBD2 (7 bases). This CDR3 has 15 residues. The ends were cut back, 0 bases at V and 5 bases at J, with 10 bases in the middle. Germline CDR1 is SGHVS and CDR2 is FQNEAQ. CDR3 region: CASSLAGGPTGELFF. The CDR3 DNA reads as TGTGCCAGCAGCTTAGCGGGGGGGCCTACCGGGGAGCTGTTTTTT.

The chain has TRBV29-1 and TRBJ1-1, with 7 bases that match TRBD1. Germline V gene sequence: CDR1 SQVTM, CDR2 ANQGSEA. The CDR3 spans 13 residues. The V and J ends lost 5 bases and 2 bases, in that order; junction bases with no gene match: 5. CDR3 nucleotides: TGCAGCGTTAGGGACAGACCTAACACTGAAGCTTTCTTT. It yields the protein CSVRDRPNTEAFF. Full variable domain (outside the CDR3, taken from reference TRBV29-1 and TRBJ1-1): SAVISQKPSRDICQRGTSLTIQCQVDSQVTMMFWYRQQPGQSLTLIATANQGSEATYESGFVIDKFPISRPNLTFSTLTVSNMSPEDSSIYLCSVRDRPNTEAFFGQGTRLTVV.

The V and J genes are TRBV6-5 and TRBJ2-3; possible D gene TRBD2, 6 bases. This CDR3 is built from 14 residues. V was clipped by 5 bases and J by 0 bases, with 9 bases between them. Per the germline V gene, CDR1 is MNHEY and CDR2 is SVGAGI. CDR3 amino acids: CASSRGTSTDTQYF. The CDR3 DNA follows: TGTGCCAGCAGTCGGGGGACTAGCACAGATACGCAGTATTTT.

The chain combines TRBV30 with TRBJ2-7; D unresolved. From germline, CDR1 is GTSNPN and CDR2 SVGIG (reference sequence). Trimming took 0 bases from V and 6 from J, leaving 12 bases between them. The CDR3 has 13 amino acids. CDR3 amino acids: CAWSVRSVAEQYF. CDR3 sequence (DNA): TGTGCCTGGAGTGTAAGGTCGGTAGCCGAGCAGTACTTC. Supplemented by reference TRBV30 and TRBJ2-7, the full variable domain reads SQTIHQWPATLVQPVGSPLSLECTVEGTSNPNLYWYRQAAGRGLQLLFYSVGIGQISSEVPQNLSASRPQDRQFILSSKKLLLSDSGFYLCAWSVRSVAEQYFGPGTRLTVT.

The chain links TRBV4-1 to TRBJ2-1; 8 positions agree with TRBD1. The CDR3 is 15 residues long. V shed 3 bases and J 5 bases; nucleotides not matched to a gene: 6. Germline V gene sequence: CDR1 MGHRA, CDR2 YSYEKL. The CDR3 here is CASSHPDRDNNEQFF. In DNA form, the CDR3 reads TGCGCCAGCAGCCACCCGGACAGGGATAACAATGAGCAGTTCTTC.

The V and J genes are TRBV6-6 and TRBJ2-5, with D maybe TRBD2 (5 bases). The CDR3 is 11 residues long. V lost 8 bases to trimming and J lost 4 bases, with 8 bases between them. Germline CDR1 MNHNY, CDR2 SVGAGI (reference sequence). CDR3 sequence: CASSSSETQYF. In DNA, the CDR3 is TGTGCCAGCTCTAGCTCAGAGACCCAGTACTTC.

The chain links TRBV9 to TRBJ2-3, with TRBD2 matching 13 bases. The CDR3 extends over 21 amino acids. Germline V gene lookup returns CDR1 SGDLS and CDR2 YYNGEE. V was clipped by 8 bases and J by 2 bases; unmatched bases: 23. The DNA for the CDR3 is TGTGCCAGTCAAGTAGGCCCGACCGGGACTAGCGGGGAGACCTACACAGATACGCAGTATTTT. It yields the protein CASQVGPTGTSGETYTDTQYF.

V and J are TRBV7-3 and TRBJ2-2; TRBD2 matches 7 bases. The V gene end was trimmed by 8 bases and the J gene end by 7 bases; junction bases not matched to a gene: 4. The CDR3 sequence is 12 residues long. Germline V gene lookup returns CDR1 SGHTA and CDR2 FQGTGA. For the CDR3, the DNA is TGTGCCAGCGGGAGGGAGGACGGGGAGCTGTTTTTT. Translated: CASGREDGELFF.

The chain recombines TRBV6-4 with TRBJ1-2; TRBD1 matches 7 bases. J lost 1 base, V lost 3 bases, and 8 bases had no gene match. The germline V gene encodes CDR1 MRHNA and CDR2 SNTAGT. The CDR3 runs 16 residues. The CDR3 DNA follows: TGTGCCAGCAGTGAAACCGGGACAGCCCTTAACTATGGCTACACCTTC. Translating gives CASSETGTALNYGYTF.

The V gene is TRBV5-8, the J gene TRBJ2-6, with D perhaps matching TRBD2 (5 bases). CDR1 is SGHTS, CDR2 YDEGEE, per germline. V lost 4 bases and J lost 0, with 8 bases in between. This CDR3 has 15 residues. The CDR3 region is CASSRGPSGANVLTF. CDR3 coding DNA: TGTGCCAGCAGCCGAGGGCCCTCTGGGGCCAACGTCCTGACTTTC.

The CDR3 nucleotides read TGTGCCAGCAGCCAACCGACAGAATCTCTCTGGGCCAACGTCCTGACTTTC. The encoded protein is CASSQPTESLWANVLTF. The rearrangement uses TRBV7-2 and TRBJ2-6; D may be TRBD1 (5 bases). The CDR3 is made up of 17 amino acids. Trimming stripped 5 bases from V and 5 bases from J, with 19 bases between. Germline V gene sequence: CDR1 SGHTA, CDR2 FQGNSA.

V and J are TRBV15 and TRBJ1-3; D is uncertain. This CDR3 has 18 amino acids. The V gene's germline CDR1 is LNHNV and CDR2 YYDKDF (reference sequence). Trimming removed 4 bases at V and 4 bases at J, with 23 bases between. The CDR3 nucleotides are TGTGCCACCAGCAAAGATCGGTTCCCATCCACTGTAGGAAACACCATATATTTT. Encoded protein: CATSKDRFPSTVGNTIYF.

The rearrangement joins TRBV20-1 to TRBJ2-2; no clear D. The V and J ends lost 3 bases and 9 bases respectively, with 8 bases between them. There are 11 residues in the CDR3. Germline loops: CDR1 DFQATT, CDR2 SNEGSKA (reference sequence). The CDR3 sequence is CSASLSRELFF. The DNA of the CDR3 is TGCAGTGCTAGTTTATCCCGGGAGCTGTTTTTT.

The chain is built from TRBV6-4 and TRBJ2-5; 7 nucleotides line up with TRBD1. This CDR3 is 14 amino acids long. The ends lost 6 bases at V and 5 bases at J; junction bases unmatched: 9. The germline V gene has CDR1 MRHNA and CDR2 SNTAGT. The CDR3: CASRRQGCWETQYF. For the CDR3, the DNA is TGTGCCAGCAGGCGACAGGGTTGTTGGGAGACCCAGTACTTC.